Here is one TCR beta chain with its context. Its antigen is unidentified. These data come from a study of cytomegalovirus exposure and HLA in healthy donors. Researchers ran the PCR with 60 Vbeta and 13 Jbeta primers. The assay was immunoSEQ multiplex PCR, and TCRdb's table has in-frame clones only and misses some. Here the sample spans approximately 160,000 clones, about four fifths being singletons. The CDR3 length is 14 residues. CDR1 is MNHNY, CDR2 SVGAGI, per germline (reference sequence). The germline V and J ends were trimmed by 3 bases and 1 base, with 9 bases remaining between them. Findings and caveats of the study: Data from an earlier analysis indicated that most TCR beta V segments were productive either about 90% or about 30% of the time.

The receptor's source is a woman aged 18-29 years in good health and CMV-seronegative. The chain is built from TRBV6-6 and TRBJ2-5, with no clear D. Sample: PBMCs. For the CDR3, the DNA is TGTGCCAGCAGTTATCCCGACTCCCAAGAGACCCAGTACTTC. Protein sequence: CASSYPDSQETQYF.